This entry lists 22 T cell receptor beta chains sequenced from one sample in a study of T cells in Graves' hyperthyroidism and ophthalmopathy. Amplified TCR beta CDR3 regions derived from RNA transcripts. First-round RT-PCR of the TCR CDR3 relied on the HTBI primer set. TCRdb reanalysed the multiplex PCR reads using MiXCR and keeps one entry per CDR3 protein. The table shows around 280,000 distinct CDR3 sequences, with more than 10% occurring only once. Sequenced input: blood. These receptors were taken from a woman younger than 45 with Graves' hyperthyroidism that later progressed to Graves' ophthalmopathy.

Many counts were recorded for this clonotype. This chain connects TRBV30 to TRBJ1-4, with D unresolved. The CDR3 spans 14 residues. Germline CDR1 is GTSNPN and CDR2 is SVGIG (reference sequence). V was pared by 1 base and J by 4 bases, with 10 bases between. The CDR3 sequence is CAWSETVVNEKLFF. CDR3 DNA: TGTGCCTGGAGTGAAACAGTCGTTAATGAAAAACTGTTTTTT.

This clonotype has more than one count but fewer than ten. This chain connects TRBV5-4 to TRBJ2-1, with 9 bases fitting TRBD2. Per germline, CDR1 SGHNT and CDR2 YYREEE (reference sequence). The CDR3 length is 16 residues. V was pared by 4 bases and J by 2 bases, with 7 bases of the junction left unmatched. The CDR3 region has the DNA TGTGCCAGCAGCCCGACTAGCGGCATCACCTACAATGAGCAGTTCTTC. Translating it yields CASSPTSGITYNEQFF.

This clonotype was detected many times. The chain uses TRBV29-1 and TRBJ2-5; 9 bases line up with TRBD2. The CDR3 has 16 amino acids. The J segment lost 4 bases and the V segment lost 1 base, leaving 10 bases of the junction unmatched. Germline V CDR1 and CDR2: SQVTM, ANQGSEA. In nucleotides, the CDR3 is TGCAGCGTTGAAGGTCTCCTAGCGGGGTCCAGAGAGACCCAGTACTTC. Its translation: CSVEGLLAGSRETQYF.

CDR3 sequence (DNA): TGCGCCAGCACCACCGGAGGCCCGGGTCTGGAGACCCAGTACTTC. Its translation: CASTTGGPGLETQYF. The chain carries TRBV4-1 and TRBJ2-5, with TRBD2 as a possible D gene (5 bases). The CDR3 extends over 15 amino acids. Germline assignment: CDR1 MGHRA and CDR2 YSYEKL. The V gene lost 7 bases and the J gene lost 5 bases, with 20 bases spanning the gap.

This clonotype has ten or more counts. The rearrangement links TRBV9 to TRBJ2-1; D possibly corresponds to TRBD2 (5 bases). Germline V lookup: CDR1 SGDLS, CDR2 YYNGEE. V was shortened by 3 bases and J by 7 bases, with 8 bases between the two germline ends. CDR3 length: 12 amino acids. CDR3 residues: CASSAAVNEQFF. Written as DNA, the CDR3 is TGTGCCAGCAGCGCAGCGGTGAATGAGCAGTTCTTC.

A few counts support this clonotype. Written as DNA, the CDR3 is TGCGCCAGCAGCCAAGATCTGAGTTGGGGCGGGGGACTAACCTACGAGCAGTACTTC. Amino acid sequence: CASSQDLSWGGGLTYEQYF. This chain connects TRBV4-3 to TRBJ2-7; 7 bases match TRBD2. This CDR3 spans 19 amino acids. Germline V gene lookup returns CDR1 LGHNA and CDR2 YSLEER. The ends lost 0 bases at V and 2 bases at J; junction bases unmatched: 16.

This clonotype was observed at least ten times. This chain connects TRBV7-8 to TRBJ2-7; 8 nucleotides agree with TRBD2. The CDR3 runs 13 residues. The germline CDR1 and CDR2 sequences are SGHVS and FQNEAQ. Losses at the gene ends were 5 bases for V and 3 bases for J; bases not matched to a gene: 3. In nucleotides, the CDR3 is TGTGCCAGCAGCATCGGGACTAGCTACGAGCAGTACTTC. This codes for CASSIGTSYEQYF.

This clonotype has ten or more counts. The chain combines TRBV7-2 with TRBJ2-5; maybe TRBD2 (5 bases). Deletions cut 5 bases from V and 4 bases from J, with 11 bases between. Germline V CDR1 and CDR2: SGHTA, FQGNSA. The CDR3 sequence is 13 residues long. The CDR3 region has the DNA TGTGCCAGCAGCCTGGGCGGGTTAGAGACCCAGTACTTC. This translates into CASSLGGLETQYF.

In this sample, this clonotype turned up a few times. The chain joins TRBV20-1 to TRBJ1-2; no firm D call. The CDR3 runs to 13 residues. The V end was cut by 1 base, the J end by 4 bases, with 10 bases between. Germline CDR1 and CDR2: DFQATT and SNEGSKA (reference sequence). The CDR3 coding sequence is TGCAGTGCTAGAGCTGTACAGATCTATGGCTACACCTTC. Its translation: CSARAVQIYGYTF.

In its sample, this clonotype was seen many times. The chain employs TRBV6-2 or TRBV6-3 and TRBJ2-1; D ambiguous. Looked up from germline, CDR1 is MNHEY and CDR2 is SVGEGT. The CDR3 has 14 amino acids. Trimming took 2 bases from V and 3 from J, leaving 8 bases between them. CDR3 nucleotides: TGTGCCAGCAGTTACAGTGTCAGCTACAATGAGCAGTTCTTC. The encoded protein is CASSYSVSYNEQFF.

This clonotype appeared many times. J is TRBJ2-7 and V is TRBV2; D is uncertain. Germline CDR1 reads SNHLY; CDR2 reads FYNNEI. Trimming shortened V by 6 bases and J by 3 bases, and 6 bases separated the two germline ends. CDR3 size: 11 residues. CDR3 DNA sequence: TGTGCCAGCAGCTCAAACTACGAGCAGTACTTC. Encoded protein: CASSSNYEQYF.

This clonotype showed up just a few times. J is TRBJ2-2 and V is TRBV11-3; 10 bases match TRBD1. Germline assignment: CDR1 SGHNT and CDR2 YENEEA. J lost 4 bases, V lost 4 bases, and 6 bases had no gene match. The CDR3 runs 16 residues. The CDR3 DNA is TGTGCCAGCAGCTCGGGGACAGGGGTTGGCACCGGGGAGCTGTTTTTT. Its protein product is CASSSGTGVGTGELFF.

In its sample, this clonotype was seen many times. The chain links TRBV29-1 to TRBJ2-2; D is perhaps TRBD2 (6 bases). The CDR3 covers 13 residues. Trimming left V 4 bases short and J 4 bases short, with 10 bases between. Germline V CDR1 and CDR2: SQVTM, ANQGSEA. The CDR3 nucleotides read TGCAGCGTTGGGCTAGCGAGCACCGGGGAGCTGTTTTTT. Translating gives CSVGLASTGELFF.

Of note for this clonotype: A much larger clone lies one base from this, so it may be a read error. The chain employs TRBV12-3 or TRBV12-4 and TRBJ1-3; the D gene is possibly TRBD1 (5 bases). Deletions cut 10 bases from V and 4 bases from J, with 17 bases between. The CDR3 is 14 amino acids. CDR3 protein: CATTFDDRGNTIYF. The CDR3 DNA follows: TGTGCCACCACCTTTGACGACAGAGGAAACACCATATATTTT.

Ten or more counts support this clonotype. The rearrangement joins TRBV30 to TRBJ2-7, with 9 positions matching TRBD1. CDR3 size: 13 residues. The germline gives CDR1 GTSNPN, CDR2 SVGIG (reference sequence). The V segment lost 3 bases and the J segment 4 bases; nucleotides outside the gene matches: 4. This CDR3 reads CAWRDRGSYEQYF. The CDR3 DNA reads as TGTGCCTGGAGGGACAGGGGATCATACGAGCAGTACTTC.

This clonotype was counted at least ten times. The chain carries TRBV12-3 or TRBV12-4 and TRBJ2-5; D gene ambiguous. CDR3 length: 12 amino acids. Trimming pared 4 bases from V and 0 bases from J, leaving 3 bases between. This CDR3 reads CASSSDQETQYF. In DNA, the CDR3 is TGTGCCAGCAGTTCCGACCAAGAGACCCAGTACTTC.

This clonotype was picked up many times. The chain joins TRBV5-8 to TRBJ2-3, with TRBD1 matching over 9 bases. The germline V gene encodes CDR1 SGHTS and CDR2 YDEGEE. Trimming cost V 5 bases and J 3 bases; bases outside gene matches: 1. This CDR3 has 13 amino acids. CDR3 nucleotide sequence: TGTGCCAGCAGGACAGGGGGTACAGATACGCAGTATTTT. Encoded protein: CASRTGGTDTQYF. The entire variable domain, with the rest obtained from reference TRBV5-8 and TRBJ2-3, is as follows: EAGVTQSPTHLIKTRGQQATLRCSPISGHTSVYWYQQALGLGLQFLLWYDEGEERNRGNFPPRFSGRQFPNYSSELNVNALELEDSALYLCASRTGGTDTQYFGPGTRLTVL.

The table lists this clonotype with many counts. The chain has TRBV5-5 and TRBJ1-2; D call uncertain. V lost 2 bases to trimming and J lost 5 bases, with 10 bases between them. Germline values: CDR1 SGHKS, CDR2 YYEKEE (reference sequence). The CDR3 is 13 amino acids. In DNA form, the CDR3 reads TGTGCCAGCAGCTTACAGACGGTATATGGCTACACCTTC. Its translation: CASSLQTVYGYTF.

As to this clonotype: This may be a read error: a much more frequent sequence differs by one nucleotide. DNA for the CDR3: TGTGCCAGCAGTTACGGCGGCGGCCTAGTTGGCTACGCCTTC. Protein sequence: CASSYGGGLVGYAF. The genes are TRBV6-2 or TRBV6-3 and TRBJ1-2; no definite D call. Per germline, CDR1 MNHEY and CDR2 SVGEGT. The CDR3 loop spans 14 amino acids.

The chain has TRBV27 and TRBJ2-1, with D perhaps matching TRBD2 (6 bases). Trimming cost V 3 bases and J 5 bases, with 23 bases left between them. There are 18 residues in the CDR3. The V gene's germline CDR1 is MNHEY and CDR2 SMNVEV (reference sequence). The CDR3 DNA reads TGTGCCAGCAGTTTTTTCCGCACGACTGGCGGGAACCACAATGAGCAGTTCTTC. It encodes CASSFFRTTGGNHNEQFF.

In its sample, this clonotype was seen many times. The J gene is TRBJ2-2, the V gene TRBV2; tentative D call: TRBD2 (6 bases). Germline V gene lookup returns CDR1 SNHLY and CDR2 FYNNEI. V was clipped by 2 bases and J by 1 base, with 11 bases between them. The CDR3 runs 16 residues. Written as DNA, the CDR3 is TGTGCCAGCAGTGAAAGTGGGACTGTGAACACCGGGGAGCTGTTTTTT. This sequence encodes CASSESGTVNTGELFF.

This clonotype was seen ten or more times. The chain links TRBV6-5 to TRBJ1-2; D is unclear. The CDR3 contains 17 residues. CDR1 and CDR2 from the germline V gene are MNHEY and SVGAGI. V was pared by 0 bases and J by 2 bases, with 16 bases between. The CDR3 loop is CASSYSWQRHENYGYTF. The DNA for the CDR3 is TGTGCCAGCAGTTACTCGTGGCAGAGACACGAGAACTATGGCTACACCTTC.